The entry below describes one TCR beta chain. Its antigen is as yet unknown. The record originates from a study of shared clonotypes between healthy human individuals. As processed by the authors: Filtering differed because ImmunoSEQ produced junction-only sequences that carried no quality scores. Assay: immunoSEQ multiplex PCR; the TCRdb copy retains only in-frame clones and omits some. V and J calls and clone size are given by that table; D and trimming were obtained from the DNA. The sample yields 2 million to 2.5 million clones, approximately 95% seen once. Study-wide results and caveats: Some clonotypes were shared by all four sorted-subset donors, while others were not shared. The non-shared ones had lower generation probabilities than the shared ones. Estimated richness was generally greater in naive than memory subsets.

The germline V gene has CDR1 LNHDA and CDR2 SQIVND (reference sequence). Trimming left V 5 bases short and J 4 bases short, with 12 bases between. This CDR3 region has 13 residues. The rearrangement links TRBV19 to TRBJ2-7, with D tentatively TRBD2 (5 bases). This receptor was taken from a man aged 18 to 35 in good health. Some clones in this sample may be carry-over from other donors' samples. Input material: naive CD4+ T cells from PBMCs. Subset described: CD45RA+ positively selected. The CDR3 bases are TGTGCCAGTAGTCGGAGGACCCTTTACGAGCAGTACTTC. It is translated as CASSRRTLYEQYF.